The rows below give T cell receptor beta chains drawn from one sample of a study of blood T cell repertoires in COVID-19. Using immunoSEQ multiplex PCR, the repertoire was profiled, and TCRdb retains in-frame clones only, with some absent. The table has fewer than 200,000 clones, roughly 86% seen once. Sequenced input: peripheral blood. These receptors originate from a man between 35 and 55 years old with active or convalescent COVID-19. CDR3s include the opening cysteine and the closing phenylalanine or tryptophan. D genes are given only for firm matches. For some rows the clone size is stated as once, few or many, or as a class when expanded; others skip it.

V: TRBV3-1/TRBV3-2
size: few
D: NA
J: TRBJ2-7
CDR3: CASSQDDRHEQYF
DNA: TGTGCCAGCAGCCAAGATGACAGGCACGAGCAGTACTTC

V: TRBV5-6
size: NA
D: NA
J: TRBJ2-7
CDR3: CASSWRYEQYF
DNA: TGTGCCAGCAGCTGGAGATACGAGCAGTACTTC

V: TRBV14
size: NA
D: TRBD1
J: TRBJ1-2
CDR3: CASSPPLTGSDYGYTF
DNA: TGTGCCAGCAGCCCTCCTTTGACAGGGTCCGACTATGGCTACACCTTC

V: TRBV11-2
size: NA
D: TRBD2
J: TRBJ2-1
CDR3: CASGRLAGYNEQFF
DNA: TGTGCCAGCGGGCGGCTAGCGGGTTACAATGAGCAGTTCTTC

V: TRBV9
size: once
D: NA
J: TRBJ1-5
CDR3: CASSVGSGDQPQHF
DNA: TGTGCCAGCAGCGTAGGTTCAGGGGATCAGCCCCAGCATTTT

V: TRBV27
size: NA
D: TRBD1
J: TRBJ1-1
CDR3: CASPDRGLREAFF
DNA: TGTGCCAGCCCGGACAGGGGGCTGAGAGAAGCTTTCTTT

V: TRBV12-5
size: NA
D: NA
J: TRBJ1-4
CDR3: CASGSSGWNEKLFF
DNA: TGTGCTAGTGGCTCTAGTGGGTGGAATGAAAAACTGTTTTTT

V: TRBV15
size: NA
D: TRBD1
J: TRBJ2-1
CDR3: CATSLDRGHNEQFF
DNA: TGTGCCACCAGCTTGGACAGGGGGCACAATGAGCAGTTCTTC

V: TRBV29-1
size: NA
D: TRBD1
J: TRBJ2-7
CDR3: CSVENPHRGRNEQYF
DNA: TGCAGCGTTGAAAACCCCCACAGGGGTAGAAACGAGCAGTACTTC

V: TRBV28
size: NA
D: TRBD1
J: TRBJ1-1
CDR3: CASSPGTGSLAFF
DNA: TGTGCCAGCAGCCCGGGGACAGGGAGTTTAGCTTTCTTT

V: TRBV5-1
size: NA
D: NA
J: TRBJ1-1
CDR3: CASSLAVNTEAFF
DNA: TGCGCCAGCAGCTTGGCGGTGAACACTGAAGCTTTCTTT

V: TRBV19
size: NA
D: TRBD1
J: TRBJ1-5
CDR3: CASSARDRDNQPQHF
DNA: TGTGCCAGTAGTGCTCGGGACAGGGACAATCAGCCCCAGCATTTT

V: TRBV10-2
size: NA
D: NA
J: TRBJ2-3
CDR3: CASSESRAGRDTQYF
DNA: TGCGCCAGCAGTGAGTCGAGGGCGGGGCGGGATACGCAGTATTTT

V: TRBV19
size: NA
D: TRBD1
J: TRBJ1-2
CDR3: CASSISRGRDGYTF
DNA: TGTGCCAGTAGTATTAGCAGGGGGCGCGATGGCTACACCTTC

V: TRBV5-4
size: NA
D: NA
J: TRBJ2-6
CDR3: CASSTEQASGANVLTF
DNA: TGTGCCAGCAGCACCGAACAGGCCTCTGGGGCCAACGTCCTGACTTTC

V: TRBV19
size: NA
D: TRBD1
J: TRBJ1-1
CDR3: CASSVNRGTFF
DNA: TGTGCCAGTAGTGTTAACAGGGGAACTTTCTTT

V: TRBV5-1
size: NA
D: TRBD2
J: TRBJ2-1
CDR3: CASSHVAGRNEQFF
DNA: TGCGCCAGCAGCCACGTAGCGGGGAGGAATGAGCAGTTCTTC

V: TRBV14
size: NA
D: NA
J: TRBJ2-7
CDR3: CASSQVIRVRGEQYF
DNA: TGTGCCAGCAGCCAGGTCATCCGGGTAAGGGGCGAGCAGTACTTC

V: TRBV6-6
size: NA
D: NA
J: TRBJ2-1
CDR3: CASSYSVSGNSEQFF
DNA: TGTGCCAGCAGTTACTCGGTTTCGGGGAACAGTGAGCAGTTCTTC

V: TRBV2
size: few
D: NA
J: TRBJ1-1
CDR3: CASRRGGAEAFF
DNA: TGTGCCAGCAGAAGAGGGGGAGCTGAAGCTTTCTTT

V: TRBV5-1
size: NA
D: NA
J: TRBJ1-1
CDR3: CASSFRGNTEAFF
DNA: TGCGCCAGCAGCTTTAGAGGGAACACTGAAGCTTTCTTT

V: TRBV2
size: NA
D: NA
J: TRBJ2-3
CDR3: CASNRQEADTQYF
DNA: TGTGCCAGCAACCGTCAGGAAGCAGATACGCAGTATTTT

V: TRBV7-3
size: once
D: TRBD1
J: TRBJ2-2
CDR3: CASSSDRGQNGELFF
DNA: TGTGCCAGCAGCAGTGACAGGGGGCAAAACGGGGAGCTGTTTTTT

V: TRBV7-3
size: NA
D: NA
J: TRBJ2-1
CDR3: CASSFVAGEQFF
DNA: TGTGCCAGCAGCTTCGTAGCTGGTGAGCAGTTCTTC

V: TRBV4-3
size: NA
D: TRBD1
J: TRBJ1-5
CDR3: CASSQEWTGRGQPQHF
DNA: TGCGCCAGCAGCCAAGAGTGGACAGGTCGCGGTCAGCCCCAGCATTTT

V: TRBV12-3/TRBV12-4
size: NA
D: NA
J: TRBJ2-7
CDR3: CASSFGPSYEQYF
DNA: TGTGCCAGCAGTTTTGGGCCTTCCTACGAGCAGTACTTC

V: TRBV2
size: NA
D: NA
J: TRBJ1-1
CDR3: CASSVRQTNTEAFF
DNA: TGTGCCAGCAGTGTTAGACAGACTAACACTGAAGCTTTCTTT

V: TRBV6-5
size: NA
D: TRBD2
J: TRBJ2-3
CDR3: CASTEVAGTTDTQYF
DNA: TGTGCCAGCACAGAAGTAGCGGGGACTACAGATACGCAGTATTTT

V: TRBV18
size: NA
D: TRBD1
J: TRBJ2-7
CDR3: CASSPTTGGSGEQYF
DNA: TGTGCCAGCTCACCGACGACAGGGGGATCGGGGGAGCAGTACTTC

V: TRBV28
size: NA
D: NA
J: TRBJ1-2
CDR3: CASRDMRSNYGYTF
DNA: TGTGCCAGCAGGGACATGAGGTCTAACTATGGCTACACCTTC

V: TRBV24-1
size: NA
D: TRBD2
J: TRBJ2-3
CDR3: CATSSLAGEGTDTQYF
DNA: TGTGCCACCAGTTCACTAGCGGGGGAAGGCACAGATACGCAGTATTTT

V: TRBV9
size: NA
D: TRBD1
J: TRBJ2-3
CDR3: CASSGPQGGADTQYF
DNA: TGTGCCAGCAGCGGTCCACAGGGGGGCGCAGATACGCAGTATTTT

V: TRBV28
size: NA
D: NA
J: TRBJ1-1
CDR3: CGAGLNTEAFF
DNA: TGTGGAGCGGGGCTGAACACTGAAGCTTTCTTT

V: TRBV28
size: NA
D: NA
J: TRBJ2-7
CDR3: CASSFNEQYF
DNA: TGTGCCAGCAGTTTCAACGAGCAGTACTTC

V: TRBV19
size: once
D: NA
J: TRBJ2-2
CDR3: CASSQPGLSNTGELFF
DNA: TGTGCCAGTAGTCAACCGGGACTCTCGAACACCGGGGAGCTGTTTTTT

V: TRBV27
size: once
D: TRBD1
J: TRBJ2-2
CDR3: CASNERGQRELFF
DNA: TGTGCCAGCAACGAAAGGGGACAGAGGGAGCTGTTTTTT

V: TRBV14
size: NA
D: NA
J: TRBJ1-2
CDR3: CASSQKGLNYGYTF
DNA: TGTGCCAGCAGCCAAAAGGGACTGAACTATGGCTACACCTTC

V: TRBV7-2
size: NA
D: NA
J: TRBJ1-5
CDR3: CASSLTRDQPQHF
DNA: TGTGCCAGCAGCTTAACCAGGGATCAGCCCCAGCATTTT

V: TRBV15
size: NA
D: TRBD1
J: TRBJ2-2
CDR3: CATTTKARPGQGTPGELFF
DNA: TGTGCCACCACCACCAAAGCCCGACCGGGACAGGGGACCCCCGGGGAGCTGTTTTTT

V: TRBV12-3/TRBV12-4
size: NA
D: NA
J: TRBJ2-3
CDR3: CASSLQADTQYF
DNA: TGTGCCAGCAGTTTACAGGCAGATACGCAGTATTTT

V: TRBV4-1
size: NA
D: NA
J: TRBJ2-6
CDR3: CASSQDRSSGANVLTF
DNA: TGCGCCAGCAGCCAAGATAGGAGCTCTGGGGCCAACGTCCTGACTTTC

V: TRBV10-2
size: NA
D: NA
J: TRBJ1-5
CDR3: CASGGISSNQPQHF
DNA: TGCGCCAGCGGAGGGATTTCTAGCAATCAGCCCCAGCATTTT

V: TRBV11-2
size: NA
D: TRBD2
J: TRBJ2-3
CDR3: CASRTSGGHTDTQYF
DNA: TGTGCCAGCCGGACTAGCGGGGGGCACACAGATACGCAGTATTTT

V: TRBV5-4
size: NA
D: NA
J: TRBJ2-2
CDR3: CASSNPQGSGELFF
DNA: TGTGCCAGCAGCAACCCACAGGGTTCCGGGGAGCTGTTTTTT

V: TRBV4-2
size: NA
D: NA
J: TRBJ1-2
CDR3: CASSQEAGEAYGYTF
DNA: TGTGCCAGCAGCCAAGAGGCGGGCGAGGCCTATGGCTACACCTTC

V: TRBV24-1
size: NA
D: TRBD2
J: TRBJ2-3
CDR3: CATSDFQGATSGGSDTQYF
DNA: TGTGCCACCAGTGATTTCCAGGGGGCGACTAGCGGGGGATCAGATACGCAGTATTTT

V: TRBV28
size: few
D: NA
J: TRBJ1-4
CDR3: CASSEGGNEKLFF
DNA: TGTGCCAGCAGTGAAGGGGGTAATGAAAAACTGTTTTTT

V: TRBV29-1
size: NA
D: NA
J: TRBJ1-1
CDR3: CSVDQGVSRWAFF
DNA: TGCAGCGTTGACCAGGGTGTATCTAGGTGGGCTTTCTTT

V: TRBV2
size: NA
D: TRBD1
J: TRBJ2-2
CDR3: CASSGEGQGTGELFF
DNA: TGTGCCAGCAGTGGGGAGGGACAGGGCACCGGGGAGCTGTTTTTT

V: TRBV24-1
size: few
D: NA
J: TRBJ1-5
CDR3: CATSDWAGMGNQPQHF
DNA: TGTGCCACCAGTGACTGGGCCGGCATGGGCAATCAGCCCCAGCATTTT

V: TRBV7-9
size: NA
D: NA
J: TRBJ2-3
CDR3: CASSPLDSHTDTQYF
DNA: TGTGCCAGCAGCCCACTGGACAGCCACACAGATACGCAGTATTTT

V: TRBV28
size: NA
D: NA
J: TRBJ1-2
CDR3: CASSPSIYGYTF
DNA: TGTGCCAGCAGTCCCAGTATATATGGCTACACCTTC